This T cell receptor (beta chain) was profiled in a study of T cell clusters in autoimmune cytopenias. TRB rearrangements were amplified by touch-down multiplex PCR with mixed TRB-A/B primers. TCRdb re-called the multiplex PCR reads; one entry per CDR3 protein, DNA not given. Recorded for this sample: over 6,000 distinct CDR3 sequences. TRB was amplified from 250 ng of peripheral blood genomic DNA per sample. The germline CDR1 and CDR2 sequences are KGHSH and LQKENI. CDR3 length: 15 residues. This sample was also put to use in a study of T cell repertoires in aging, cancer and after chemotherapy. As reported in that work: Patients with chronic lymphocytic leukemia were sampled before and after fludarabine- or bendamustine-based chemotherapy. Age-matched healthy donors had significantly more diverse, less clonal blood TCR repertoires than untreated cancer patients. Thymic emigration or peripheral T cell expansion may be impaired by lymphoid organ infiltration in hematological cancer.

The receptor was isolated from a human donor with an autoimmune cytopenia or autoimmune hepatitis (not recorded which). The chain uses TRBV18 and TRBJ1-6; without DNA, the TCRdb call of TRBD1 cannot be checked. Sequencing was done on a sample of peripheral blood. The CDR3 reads CASSKETGSYSPLHF.